The 12 T cell receptor beta chains listed next were all sequenced from one sample in a study of PD-1 blockade in classical Hodgkin lymphoma. No patient escaped relapse after autologous stem cell transplantation, and brentuximab vedotin exposure varied. Clones were sequenced by immunoSEQ multiplex PCR, and TCRdb holds only the in-frame ones, with some missing. The table lists 49,000 or so clones, roughly 75% of them singletons. The input for sequencing was peripheral blood mononuclear cells (PBMCs), taken before the second cycle of nivolumab. The receptors were sampled from a human donor with classical Hodgkin lymphoma.

This clone showed up just once. The chain employs TRBV4-1 and TRBJ2-7, with D unclear. The V end lost 6 bases, the J end lost 2 bases, and 14 bases lay between the germline ends. The CDR3 covers 14 residues. Germline V gene lookup returns CDR1 MGHRA and CDR2 YSYEKL. The CDR3 region is CASSRRTDTYEQYF. In DNA form, the CDR3 reads TGCGCCAGCAGTCGTCGCACGGATACCTACGAGCAGTACTTC.

V is TRBV5-1 and J is TRBJ1-4; 9 positions match TRBD1. This CDR3 is 15 amino acids long. The germline CDR1 and CDR2 sequences are SGHRS and YFSETQ. V shed 6 bases and J 6 bases; nucleotides not matched to a gene: 9. CDR3 in amino acids: CASTMDRGSDEKLFF. CDR3 sequence (DNA): TGCGCCAGCACAATGGACAGGGGCAGCGATGAAAAACTGTTTTTT.

A single count supports this clone. The chain carries TRBV13 and TRBJ2-1; 16 nucleotides line up with TRBD2. The trim removed 4 bases at V and 13 bases at J, leaving 7 bases unmatched. The CDR3 totals 15 residues. CDR1 is PRHDT, CDR2 FYEKMQ, per germline (reference sequence). In nucleotides, the CDR3 is TGTGCCAGCAGCTCCGGGACTAGCGGGGGGGCATTACAGTTCTTC. Protein: CASSSGTSGGALQFF.

The rearrangement links TRBV12-5 to TRBJ1-1; D unclear. Deletions cut 1 base from V and 11 bases from J, with 8 bases between. CDR3 length: 11 residues. The germline V gene encodes CDR1 LGHNT and CDR2 FRNRAP. Written as DNA, the CDR3 is TGTGCTAGTGGTTTGGGGGTGCATGCTTTCTTT. Translation gives CASGLGVHAFF.

V and J are TRBV27 and TRBJ2-2; perhaps D is TRBD1 or TRBD2 (6 bases each). The CDR3 has 16 amino acids. Trimming removed 1 base from V and 0 bases from J, with 9 bases in between. CDR1 MNHEY and CDR2 SMNVEV come from the germline V gene (reference sequence). The chain's CDR3 is CASSLYGGANTGELFF. CDR3 bases: TGTGCCAGCAGTTTATACGGGGGCGCGAACACCGGGGAGCTGTTTTTT.

The chain recombines TRBV2 with TRBJ1-2; 8 bases match TRBD1. J gave up 1 base and V 9 bases, and 4 bases lay outside the gene matches. From germline, CDR1 is SNHLY and CDR2 FYNNEI. The CDR3 length is 13 residues. The CDR3: CASGQGNNYGYTF. The CDR3 bases are TGTGCCAGTGGACAGGGAAATAACTATGGCTACACCTTC.

The chain recombines TRBV30 with TRBJ2-1; TRBD1 or TRBD2 may be the D gene (5 bases each). Trimming removed 2 bases from V and 9 bases from J, with 23 bases in between. The CDR3 runs 16 residues. CDR1 and CDR2 from the germline V gene are GTSNPN and SVGIG (reference sequence). The CDR3 spells CAWSRRKGFRVSEQFF. Written as DNA, the CDR3 is TGTGCCTGGAGTAGGAGGAAGGGGTTCAGAGTAAGTGAGCAGTTCTTC. Together with reference TRBV30 and TRBJ2-1, the CDR3 gives the full variable domain: SQTIHQWPATLVQPVGSPLSLECTVEGTSNPNLYWYRQAAGRGLQLLFYSVGIGQISSEVPQNLSASRPQDRQFILSSKKLLLSDSGFYLCAWSRRKGFRVSEQFFGPGTRLTVL.

This chain uses TRBV6-4 with TRBJ2-1; TRBD2 matches 12 bases. Germline V gives CDR1 MRHNA, CDR2 SNTAGT. The CDR3 is 14 residues long. With 5 bases clipped from V and 13 bases from J, the junction kept 9 bases outside the gene matches. DNA for the CDR3: TGTGCCAGCAGTAACGACCGGACTAGCGGGATCCAGTTCTTC. It translates to CASSNDRTSGIQFF.

This clone showed up just once. This rearrangement joins TRBV2 to TRBJ1-2; D is undetermined. There are 15 residues in the CDR3. V lost 3 bases, J lost 2 bases, and 13 bases lay in between. Germline CDR1 is SNHLY and CDR2 is FYNNEI. CDR3 loop: CASSDVGSDNYGYTF. CDR3 bases: TGTGCCAGCAGTGACGTGGGCAGCGACAACTATGGCTACACCTTC.

The chain carries TRBV2 and TRBJ1-5; D call uncertain. V was trimmed by 6 bases and J by 4 bases, leaving 13 bases between them. Germline V gene data show CDR1 as SNHLY and CDR2 as FYNNEI. The CDR3 length is 14 residues. CDR3 loop: CASRALMGNQPQHF. The CDR3 bases are TGTGCCAGCAGGGCCCTTATGGGGAATCAGCCCCAGCATTTT.

This clone was counted a single time. The J gene is TRBJ2-1, the V gene TRBV7-3; TRBD2 matches at 15 bases. The CDR3 is made up of 19 amino acids. The junction had 10 bases not matched to a gene; V was cut back by 3 bases and J by 4 bases. CDR1 is SGHTA, CDR2 FQGTGA, per germline. In DNA form, the CDR3 reads TGTGCCAGCAGCTTGGATCCCGGGACTAGCGGGAGGATGTACAATGAGCAGTTCTTC. It is translated as CASSLDPGTSGRMYNEQFF. Full variable domain (missing parts from reference TRBV7-3 and TRBJ2-1): GAGVSQTPSNKVTEKGKYVELRCDPISGHTALYWYRQSLGQGPEFLIYFQGTGAADDSGLPNDRFFAVRPEGSVSTLKIQRTERGDSAVYLCASSLDPGTSGRMYNEQFFGPGTRLTVL.

CDR3 bases: TGTGCCAGCAGCTTCACCGACTCTTACGAGCAGTACTTC. It yields the protein CASSFTDSYEQYF. The V call is TRBV7-2, the J call TRBJ2-7, with D unresolved. The germline V gene encodes CDR1 SGHTA and CDR2 FQGNSA. Trimming cost V 3 bases and J 4 bases, with 10 bases left between them. The CDR3 has 13 residues.